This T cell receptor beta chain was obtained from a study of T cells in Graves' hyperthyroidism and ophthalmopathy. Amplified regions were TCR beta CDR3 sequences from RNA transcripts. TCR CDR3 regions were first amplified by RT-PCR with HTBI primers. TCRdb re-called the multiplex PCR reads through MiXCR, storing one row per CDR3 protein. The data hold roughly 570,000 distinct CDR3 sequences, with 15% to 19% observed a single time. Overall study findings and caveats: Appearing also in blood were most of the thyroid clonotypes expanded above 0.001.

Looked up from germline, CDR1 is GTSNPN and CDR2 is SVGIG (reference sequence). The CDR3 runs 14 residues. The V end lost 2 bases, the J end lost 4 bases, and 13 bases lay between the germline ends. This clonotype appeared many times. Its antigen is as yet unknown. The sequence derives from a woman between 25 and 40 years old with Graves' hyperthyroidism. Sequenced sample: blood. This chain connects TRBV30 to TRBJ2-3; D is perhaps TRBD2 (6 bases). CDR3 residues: CAWSTTSHPDTQYF. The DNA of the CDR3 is TGTGCCTGGAGTACGACTAGTCACCCAGATACGCAGTATTTT.